Detailed here is one TCR beta chain. TCRdb reanalysed the reads using MiXCR and keeps one entry per CDR3 protein. The repertoire holds about 190,000 distinct CDR3 sequences, with 25% to 30% as singletons. The CDR3 spans 15 residues. Trimming cost V 5 bases and J 4 bases, with 14 bases left between them. Germline CDR1 MNHNY, CDR2 SVGAGI (reference sequence). These data originate in a study of T cell repertoires in cytomegalovirus infection. Study-level background: Public TCR beta signatures indicated both CMV infection and matching HLA type.

Sequenced input: PBMCs. V is TRBV6-6 and J is TRBJ2-2; weak D call: TRBD2 (6 bases). The sequence derives from a human donor in good health (CMV status not recorded). Some clones in this sample may be carry-over from other donors' samples. The CDR3 region has the DNA TGTGCCAGCAGTCCTCGGGGGATCGGCACCGGGGAGCTGTTTTTT. Protein sequence: CASSPRGIGTGELFF.